The 11 T cell receptor beta chains below were found in one sample sequenced in a study of cytomegalovirus exposure and HLA in healthy donors. This PCR relied on a set of 60 Vbeta primers and 13 Jbeta primers. The table came from immunoSEQ multiplex PCR; TCRdb's copy has only in-frame clones and leaves some out. Of over 150,000 clones in the sample, roughly nine tenths were seen once. Sequenced: PBMCs. The receptors shown here come from a girl in the first two years of life in good health and CMV-seronegative.

The chain has TRBV7-9 and TRBJ2-7; D might be TRBD1 (5 bases). Germline-derived CDR1 and CDR2 are SEHNR and FQNEAQ (reference sequence). The CDR3 has 13 residues. With 5 bases removed from V and 3 bases from J, the gap between germline ends came to 11 bases. This CDR3 is CASSPSRDYEQYF. The CDR3 region has the DNA TGTGCCAGCAGCCCGTCCAGGGACTACGAGCAGTACTTC.

The chain carries TRBV5-4 and TRBJ2-5, with 9 bases lining up with TRBD1. In germline, CDR1 is SGHNT, CDR2 YYREEE (reference sequence). V was pared by 5 bases and J by 2 bases, with 7 bases of the junction left unmatched. The length of the CDR3 is 15 residues. The CDR3 region has the DNA TGTGCCAGCAGTTATCCGGGACAGGGACAAGAGACCCAGTACTTC. Translation: CASSYPGQGQETQYF.

J is TRBJ2-5 and V is TRBV4-1; maybe TRBD1 (5 bases). Between the trimmed V and J ends, which lost 0 bases and 1 base, there was a span of 12 bases. The germline V gene has CDR1 MGHRA and CDR2 YSYEKL. CDR3 size: 16 residues. The CDR3 reads CASSQDPTGIQETQYF. The CDR3 DNA reads TGCGCCAGCAGCCAAGATCCAACAGGTATCCAAGAGACCCAGTACTTC.

V and J are TRBV5-1 and TRBJ2-7; the match to TRBD1 covers 9 bases. There are 14 residues in the CDR3. Trimming cost V 4 bases and J 5 bases; bases outside gene matches: 7. Germline V gene lookup returns CDR1 SGHRS and CDR2 YFSETQ. CDR3 DNA sequence: TGCGCCAGCAGCATCGGGACAGGGATGCACGAGCAGTACTTC. Amino acid sequence: CASSIGTGMHEQYF.

The rearrangement joins TRBV2 to TRBJ2-1, with TRBD2 matching over 11 bases. The CDR3 covers 17 residues. The germline V gene encodes CDR1 SNHLY and CDR2 FYNNEI. V gave up 7 bases and J gave up 0 bases; unmatched junction bases: 8. CDR3 sequence reads: CASKTSGGVSSYNEQFF. Here the CDR3 DNA reads TGTGCCAGCAAAACTAGCGGGGGCGTTAGCTCCTACAATGAGCAGTTCTTC.

The sample holds a few counts of this clone. The V gene is TRBV9, the J gene TRBJ2-2; D is possibly TRBD1 (5 bases). Germline V lookup: CDR1 SGDLS, CDR2 YYNGEE. Trimming shortened V by 3 bases and J by 6 bases, and 9 bases separated the two germline ends. The CDR3 has 13 amino acids. The CDR3 spells CASSGTIAGELFF. CDR3 coding DNA: TGTGCCAGCAGCGGGACAATCGCCGGGGAGCTGTTTTTT.

This clone was found a few times. One junction end does not reproduce the germline sequence, and a read error may be involved. This chain connects TRBV7-9 to TRBJ2-7; no firm D call. The CDR3 has 12 amino acids. Germline CDR1 is SEHNR and CDR2 is FQNEAQ (reference sequence). The CDR3 reads CSSSLGVYEQYF. The CDR3 coding sequence is TGTTCCAGCAGCTTAGGAGTCTACGAGCAGTACTTC.

This clone came up once. The V call is TRBV7-9, the J call TRBJ2-5; 8 nucleotides match TRBD2. The V and J ends lost 6 bases and 5 bases, in that order; junction bases with no gene match: 8. The CDR3 covers 14 residues. The germline gives CDR1 SEHNR, CDR2 FQNEAQ (reference sequence). DNA for the CDR3: TGTGCCAGCAGTATAGAGCGGGGGTGGGAGACCCAGTACTTC. It yields the protein CASSIERGWETQYF.

The CDR3, as DNA: TGTGCCAGCAGTGTTCGACAGGGCTCCTGGAATTCACCCCTCCACTTT. It encodes CASSVRQGSWNSPLHF. This sequence joins TRBV6-1 and TRBJ1-6; 7 bases agree with TRBD1. CDR1 is MNHNS, CDR2 SASEGT, per germline. The V and J ends lost 4 bases and 7 bases, in that order; junction bases with no gene match: 10. The CDR3 length is 16 residues.

The V call is TRBV6-1, the J call TRBJ1-2, with D uncertain. Trimming removed 1 base from V and 4 bases from J, with 13 bases in between. The CDR3 consists of 15 residues. In germline, CDR1 is MNHNS, CDR2 SASEGT. CDR3 in DNA: TGTGCCAGCAGTGAAGAGTGGTTTGCAGGCTATGGCTACACCTTC. As protein: CASSEEWFAGYGYTF.

The gene calls are TRBV19 and TRBJ2-3, with a tentative D call TRBD2 (5 bases). Trimming cost V 0 bases and J 6 bases, with 16 bases left between them. The length of the CDR3 is 16 residues. The germline V gene encodes CDR1 LNHDA and CDR2 SQIVND (reference sequence). The chain's CDR3 is CASSIDPSVKRDTQYF. DNA of the CDR3: TGTGCCAGTAGTATAGACCCTTCAGTGAAGCGGGATACGCAGTATTTT.